The rows below give T cell receptor beta chains drawn from one sample of a study of blood T cell repertoires in COVID-19. TCRdb keeps only in-frame clones here, not all; method: immunoSEQ multiplex PCR. The table lists 210,000 or so clones, about 90% of them singletons, with about 1.3% in the top ten. Sequencing was carried out using peripheral blood. These receptors originate from a man in his thirties or forties with acute or convalescent COVID-19. Both conserved end residues are part of each CDR3. D genes are given only for firm matches. Only part of the rows carry a size: once, few, many, or a class if the clone is expanded.

once,.,TRBV28,TRBJ2-7,TGTGCCAGCAGTACAGGTCCCCACGAGCAGTACTTC,CASSTGPHEQYF
.,TRBD1,TRBV7-3,TRBJ2-1,TGTGCCAGCAGCCCCCCGGACAGGGGACCACCACAATCCTACAATGAGCAGTTCTTC,CASSPPDRGPPQSYNEQFF
.,.,TRBV9,TRBJ1-1,TGTGCCAGCAGCGTAGGCGGTTACACTGAAGCTTTCTTT,CASSVGGYTEAFF
.,TRBD2,TRBV7-4,TRBJ2-2,TGTGCCAGCAGCCCGGGGGTGCGTAGCGGGAGGGCGACCGGGGAGCTGTTTTTT,CASSPGVRSGRATGELFF
.,TRBD1,TRBV27,TRBJ2-7,TGTGCCAGCATGGTATTGGGACAGGGTGGCGACCCGTACTTC,CASMVLGQGGDPYF
.,TRBD1,TRBV28,TRBJ1-5,TGTGCCAGCACCCCGACAGGGTTTCAGCCCCAGCATTTT,CASTPTGFQPQHF
.,TRBD1,TRBV28,TRBJ1-2,TGTGCCAGCAGTTTAGGACAGGGGAGAGGCTACACCTTC,CASSLGQGRGYTF
.,.,TRBV20-1,TRBJ2-1,TGCAGTGCTAGTCCCAGGTTATGGTCTTCCAATGAGCAGTTCTTC,CSASPRLWSSNEQFF
.,.,TRBV5-1,TRBJ2-7,TGCGCCAGCAGCTTGAATCCAGGGCCCTACGAGCAGTACTTC,CASSLNPGPYEQYF
.,.,TRBV29-1,TRBJ2-7,TGCAGCGCCTTCGGGGAGGTCGACTCCTACGAGCAGTACTTC,CSAFGEVDSYEQYF
.,.,TRBV18,TRBJ1-3,TGTGCCAGCTCACAACCGGCACCTAGCAACACCATATATTTT,CASSQPAPSNTIYF